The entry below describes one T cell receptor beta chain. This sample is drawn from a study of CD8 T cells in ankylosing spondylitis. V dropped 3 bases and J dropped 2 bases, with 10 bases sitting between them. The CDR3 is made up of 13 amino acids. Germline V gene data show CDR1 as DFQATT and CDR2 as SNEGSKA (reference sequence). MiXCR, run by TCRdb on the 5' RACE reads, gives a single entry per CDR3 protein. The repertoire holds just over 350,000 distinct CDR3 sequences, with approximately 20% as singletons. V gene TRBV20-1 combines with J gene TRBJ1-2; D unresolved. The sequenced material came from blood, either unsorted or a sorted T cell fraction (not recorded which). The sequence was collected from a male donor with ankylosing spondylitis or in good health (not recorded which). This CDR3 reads CSASQAGNYGYTF. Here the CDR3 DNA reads TGCAGTGCTAGTCAGGCGGGGAACTATGGCTACACCTTC.